In its sample, the clone carrying this T cell receptor beta chain was seen once. Germline V CDR1 and CDR2: LGHDT, YNNKEL (reference sequence). CDR3 length: 14 residues. Between the trimmed V and J ends, which lost 3 bases and 4 bases, there was a span of 10 bases. Clinical symptoms, serum thyroxine, TRAb, thyroid ultrasound and orbital computed tomography informed diagnoses. The investigators amplified TCR beta CDR3 regions from RNA transcripts. TCR CDR3 regions were first amplified by RT-PCR with HTBI primers. TCRdb ran MiXCR on the multiplex PCR reads and lists one entry per CDR3 protein. In the table there are about 260,000 distinct CDR3 sequences, 22% of which are singletons. This record comes from a study of T cells in Graves' hyperthyroidism and ophthalmopathy. Background on the study: Upon initial diagnosis and before any treatment, peripheral blood was collected.

The receptor comes from a young man with Graves' ophthalmopathy. Material for sequencing was blood. The gene calls are TRBV3-1 and TRBJ2-1; perhaps TRBD2 as D (6 bases). Here the CDR3 DNA reads TGTGCCAGCAGCCAGGGGGGACCATACAATGAGCAGTTCTTC. Translating it yields CASSQGGPYNEQFF.